This TCR beta chain was retrieved from a study of vaccination effects on CD4 cells after COVID-19. Study background: A median of 72 days separated the second dose and sampling. Findings of the study overall: Convalescent patients in the study were few, and early post-infection timepoints were absent.

The table came from immunoSEQ multiplex PCR; TCRdb's copy has only in-frame clones and leaves some out. The sample gives under 80,000 clones, roughly 79% of which show up once; more than 0.9% is in the top ten. CD4+ T cells specific for antigen were expanded with viral peptide pools by the ViraFEST assay before sequencing. The authors isolated CD4+ T cells after around 11 days of culture. Two-dose BNT162b2 or mRNA-1273 vaccination was given to participants. The CDR3 has 10 amino acids. Germline V gene lookup returns CDR1 SEHNR and CDR2 FQNEAQ (reference sequence). The ends were cut back, 11 bases at V and 8 bases at J, with 9 bases in the middle. In its sample, this clone was seen a few times. Its specificity is not known.

Specimen: CD4+ T cells from PBMCs cultured with HCoV-OC43 spike peptides, collected after COVID-19 vaccination. Noted subset: HCoV-OC43 spike overlapping peptide pool stimulation. The V call is TRBV7-9, the J call TRBJ1-4; D remains ambiguous. This TCR was recovered from a human donor who received a COVID-19 vaccine. The CDR3 spells CAAAGEKLFF. CDR3 DNA sequence: TGTGCCGCCGCGGGGGAAAAACTGTTTTTT.